This passage covers 15 T cell receptor beta chains from one sample sequenced in a study of spatial heterogeneity in lung cancer. One entry per CDR3 protein results from TCRdb running MiXCR on the 5' RACE reads. There are about 720 distinct CDR3 sequences in the sample; roughly 14% occur only once, and 10% lies in the top ten. Indicated time point: sample taken at primary tumor resection. This sample comprised normal lung tissue next to the tumor, obtained at surgery. The source is a male donor with early-stage non-small cell lung cancer.

This clonotype was observed a handful of times. The V call is TRBV18, the J call TRBJ2-3; D gene ambiguous. Germline V gene sequence: CDR1 KGHSH, CDR2 LQKENI. This CDR3 is built from 12 residues. V was pared by 8 bases and J by 4 bases, with 10 bases between. CDR3 residues: CASRESADTQYF. The CDR3 bases are TGTGCCAGCCGTGAATCTGCAGATACGCAGTATTTT.

By sample share, this clonotype is large. The chain couples TRBV7-2 to TRBJ2-1; 10 bases match TRBD2. Germline V gene lookup returns CDR1 SGHTA and CDR2 FQGNSA. This CDR3 is 17 amino acids long. The trim removed 5 bases at V and 2 bases at J, leaving 9 bases unmatched. The CDR3 sequence: CASSNIQREGPYNEQFF. The DNA of the CDR3 is TGTGCCAGCAGCAATATCCAGCGGGAGGGCCCCTACAATGAGCAGTTCTTC. The variable domain in full, completed from reference TRBV7-2 and TRBJ2-1, reads GAGVSQSPSNKVTEKGKDVELRCDPISGHTALYWYRQSLGQGLEFLIYFQGNSAPDKSGLPSDRFSAERTGGSVSTLTIQRTQQEDSAVYLCASSNIQREGPYNEQFFGPGTRLTVL.

By share, this clonotype ranks as large. This rearrangement joins TRBV7-9 to TRBJ2-1, with 13 positions matching TRBD2. The CDR3 sequence is 19 residues long. The J segment lost 8 bases and the V segment lost 5 bases, leaving 18 bases of the junction unmatched. Germline loops: CDR1 SEHNR, CDR2 FQNEAQ (reference sequence). CDR3 amino acids: CASSTRSFSLAGGAYEQFF. DNA of the CDR3: TGTGCCAGCAGCACCCGCAGCTTTTCACTAGCGGGAGGGGCGTATGAGCAGTTCTTC.

The genes are TRBV6-1 and TRBJ2-3; TRBD2 matches 14 bases. This CDR3 has 19 residues. The V segment lost 4 bases and the J segment 1 base; nucleotides outside the gene matches: 10. CDR1 and CDR2 from the germline V gene are MNHNS and SASEGT. The CDR3 nucleotides are TGTGCCAGCAGTGGCCGACTAGCGGGGGGGCTATCGGGCACAGATACGCAGTATTTT. Protein sequence: CASSGRLAGGLSGTDTQYF.

This clonotype is deemed medium-sized (0.01 to 0.1%). The chain employs TRBV2 and TRBJ1-2, with 12 nucleotides matching TRBD1. V dropped 7 bases and J dropped 5; count of bases not matched to a gene: 11. Germline V CDR1 and CDR2: SNHLY, FYNNEI. The CDR3 length is 16 residues. This CDR3 reads CASTPGQGASLYGYTF. CDR3 coding DNA: TGTGCCAGCACTCCGGGACAGGGGGCTTCTCTATATGGCTACACCTTC.

There are a few counts of this clonotype. This chain uses TRBV20-1 with TRBJ2-2; 11 bases are shared with TRBD2. The CDR3 loop spans 16 amino acids. With V trimmed by 2 bases and J by 5 bases, 7 bases remained unmatched. Germline CDR1 DFQATT, CDR2 SNEGSKA (reference sequence). CDR3 in amino acids: CSARSLAGGETGELFF. In DNA, the CDR3 is TGCAGTGCTAGATCGCTAGCGGGAGGAGAGACCGGGGAGCTGTTTTTT.

CDR3 residues: CASSSTGYNEQFF. DNA for the CDR3: TGTGCCAGCAGCTCCACAGGGTACAATGAGCAGTTCTTC. The J gene is TRBJ2-1, the V gene TRBV3-1, with D perhaps matching TRBD1 (6 bases). The V and J ends lost 5 bases and 4 bases respectively, with 9 bases between them. Germline CDR1 and CDR2: LGHDT and YNNKEL (reference sequence). There are 13 residues in the CDR3.

By proportion, this clonotype is medium-sized. This chain uses TRBV10-3 with TRBJ2-7; 7 bases map to TRBD2. The trim removed 0 bases at V and 0 bases at J, leaving 2 bases unmatched. This CDR3 spans 15 amino acids. Germline V CDR1 and CDR2: ENHRY, SYGVKD. The CDR3: CAISESGGSSYEQYF. The CDR3 DNA is TGTGCCATCAGTGAGTCGGGCGGGAGCTCCTACGAGCAGTACTTC.

There are a few counts of this clonotype. J is TRBJ2-1 and V is TRBV30; TRBD2 is a possible D gene (5 bases). The germline V gene encodes CDR1 GTSNPN and CDR2 SVGIG (reference sequence). V was clipped by 5 bases and J by 8 bases, with 16 bases between them. The length of the CDR3 is 13 residues. The CDR3 region has the DNA TGTGCCTGGGGCTGGTCCTCCGGGGATGAGCAGTTCTTC. Its protein product is CAWGWSSGDEQFF. Together with reference TRBV30 and TRBJ2-1, the CDR3 gives the full variable domain: SQTIHQWPATLVQPVGSPLSLECTVEGTSNPNLYWYRQAAGRGLQLLFYSVGIGQISSEVPQNLSASRPQDRQFILSSKKLLLSDSGFYLCAWGWSSGDEQFFGPGTRLTVL.

In this sample, this clonotype is large. This chain joins TRBV29-1 and TRBJ2-2, with a weak D call TRBD2 (6 bases). The CDR3 spans 15 residues. The germline gives CDR1 SQVTM, CDR2 ANQGSEA. V lost 6 bases and J 0 bases, leaving 14 bases between the germline ends. The CDR3 region has the DNA TGCAGCGTCGGGACGGGGGACGCGAACACCGGGGAGCTGTTTTTT. It codes for CSVGTGDANTGELFF.

By share of the sample, this clonotype is large. This chain connects TRBV5-1 to TRBJ1-1; weak D call: TRBD1 (5 bases). In germline, CDR1 is SGHRS, CDR2 YFSETQ. Trimming shortened V by 3 bases and J by 2 bases, and 17 bases separated the two germline ends. The CDR3 totals 16 residues. CDR3: CASSSPAGGVNTEAFF. CDR3 DNA: TGCGCCAGCAGCTCCCCCGCTGGAGGGGTCAACACTGAAGCTTTCTTT.

This clonotype is categorized as medium-sized (0.01 to 0.1%). The rearrangement links TRBV19 to TRBJ1-5; D is unclear. Trimming removed 6 bases at V and 4 bases at J, with 4 bases between. Germline CDR1 is LNHDA and CDR2 is SQIVND (reference sequence). The CDR3 is 11 amino acids. The DNA of the CDR3 is TGTGCCAGTAGGATGAATCAGCCCCAGCATTTT. Translated: CASRMNQPQHF.

By share, this clonotype counts as medium-sized (0.01 to 0.1%). V gene TRBV5-1 combines with J gene TRBJ2-7; TRBD1 aligns across 7 bases. The CDR3 runs to 15 residues. CDR1 is SGHRS and CDR2 is YFSETQ in the germline V gene. V lost 0 bases and J lost 2; bases outside the gene matches: 5. CDR3 residues: CASSLGPQGAYEQYF. The DNA of the CDR3 is TGCGCCAGCAGCTTGGGGCCCCAGGGGGCCTACGAGCAGTACTTC.

By proportion, this clonotype is large. The rearrangement uses TRBV10-3 and TRBJ2-2; 8 bases line up with TRBD2. This CDR3 spans 16 amino acids. Losses at the gene ends were 0 bases for V and 7 bases for J; bases not matched to a gene: 7. CDR1 is ENHRY, CDR2 SYGVKD, per germline. This CDR3 is CAISESGAGEVGELFF. DNA for the CDR3: TGTGCCATCAGTGAGTCTGGAGCGGGAGAGGTCGGGGAGCTGTTTTTT.

This clonotype rates as medium-sized. V gene TRBV6-5 combines with J gene TRBJ2-6; 7 nucleotides align to TRBD1. Trimming cost V 0 bases and J 2 bases; bases outside gene matches: 1. The CDR3 is 16 amino acids. Germline CDR1 is MNHEY and CDR2 is SVGAGI. The CDR3 DNA sequence: TGTGCCAGCAGTTACTCCGACAGGGCTGGGGCCAACGTCCTGACTTTC. Its protein is CASSYSDRAGANVLTF.